This T cell receptor beta chain was observed in a study of blood T cells in healthy people across ages. Study-level findings and limits: The recorded TCR beta diversity per million T cells decreased in a roughly linear manner with age. Estimates of diversity drawn from one million T cells were considered underestimates. More naive CD4+ cells and higher diversity were found in long-lived than in aged donors.

In this sample, this clonotype turned up a few times. Its antigen is as yet unknown. The germline V gene encodes CDR1 LGHDT and CDR2 YNNKEL (reference sequence). V dropped 5 bases and J dropped 4; count of bases not matched to a gene: 6. This CDR3 is built from 14 residues. Extraction of total RNA produced a minimum of 5 micrograms from each sample. A second PCR of roughly 6 to 12 cycles used a sample-barcoded 5' primer and a J-beta primer mix. TCRdb ran MiXCR on the 5' RACE reads and lists one entry per CDR3 protein. Of about 680,000 distinct CDR3 sequences listed, 49% were seen once; the top ten hold around 32%.

Specimen: blood. The clonotype was recovered from an older woman in good health. This chain joins TRBV3-1 and TRBJ2-3; 7 bases line up with TRBD1. The CDR3 spells CASSELDRADTQYF. DNA of the CDR3: TGTGCCAGCAGCGAACTTGACAGGGCAGATACGCAGTATTTT.